This T cell receptor beta chain was retrieved from a study of vaccination and CD4 T cells after COVID-19. Cultured CD4+ T cell DNA underwent sequencing with the Oncomine TCR Beta short-read assay. Cultures of CD4+ T cells served as the source for extracting genomic DNA. Via MiXCR, TCRdb re-called the PCR reads, giving one row per CDR3 protein. The sample yields 7,600 or so distinct CDR3 sequences, 41% seen once. Germline CDR1 reads SGHAT; CDR2 reads FQNNGV. The CDR3 has 16 residues. This clonotype was seen a handful of times. What it binds is not known. At one boundary the junction diverges from the germline segment, which might be a read error. Stated treatment: 10-day PBMC culture with coronavirus spike peptide pools or control peptides (ViraFEST assay). CD4+ T-cell collection from the unexposed donor predated the COVID-19 pandemic (2011-2018).

The sequencing input was CD4+ T cells from blood, cultured in vitro. V usage is TRBV11-2 and J usage is TRBJ2-5, with D perhaps TRBD1 or TRBD2 (6 bases each). The TCR was taken from a human donor in good health. The CDR3 DNA reads as TGTGCCAGCAGTTTAGGGGGTGGAGGGTCTGGAGAGACCCAGTACTTC. As protein: CASSLGGGGSGETQYF.